This TCR beta chain stems from a study of T cells in localized non-small cell lung cancer. Notes on the study in general: Longer overall survival was associated with a higher density of T cells in the blood.

Libraries were prepared by immunoSEQ multiplex PCR; TCRdb keeps only in-frame clonotypes and omits some of them. The sample comprises about 56,000 clones, 75% to 90% of which are singletons, and roughly 5.1% rests with the top ten. As to this clone: Its target is unknown.

Trimming took off 0 bases at V and 0 bases at J, with 12 bases between the two ends. The CDR3 is 17 amino acids. Germline CDR1 SGDLS, CDR2 YYNGEE. J is TRBJ2-2 and V is TRBV9; D is possibly TRBD2 (5 bases). The origin of this receptor is a woman between 35 and 70 years old with stage I lung adenocarcinoma. The sequencing here drew on peripheral blood, taken before any cancer treatment. CDR3 nucleotides: TGTGCCAGCAGCGTAGCGGGGAAGGGCCCGAACACCGGGGAGCTGTTTTTT. Translation gives CASSVAGKGPNTGELFF. The whole variable domain, filled in from reference TRBV9 and TRBJ2-2, reads DSGVTQTPKHLITATGQRVTLRCSPRSGDLSVYWYQQSLDQGLQFLIQYYNGEERAKGNILERFSAQQFPDLHSELNLSSLELGDSALYFCASSVAGKGPNTGELFFGEGSRLTVL.